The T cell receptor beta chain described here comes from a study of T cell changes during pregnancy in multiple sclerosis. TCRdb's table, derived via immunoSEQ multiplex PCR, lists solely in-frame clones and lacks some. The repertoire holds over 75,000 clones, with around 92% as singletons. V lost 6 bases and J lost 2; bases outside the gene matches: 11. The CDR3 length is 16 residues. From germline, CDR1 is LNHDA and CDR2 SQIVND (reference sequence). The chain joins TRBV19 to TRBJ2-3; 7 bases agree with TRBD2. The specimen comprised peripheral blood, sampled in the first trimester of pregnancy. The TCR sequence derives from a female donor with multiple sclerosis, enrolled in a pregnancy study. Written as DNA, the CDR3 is TGTGCCAGTAGCCCCTCGTGGGGGGGTCCCACAGATACGCAGTATTTT. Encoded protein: CASSPSWGGPTDTQYF.